This TCR beta chain came from a study of post-analysis software for immune sequencing data. Overall study context: There were relapsing-remitting, secondary progressive and progressive-relapsing multiple sclerosis among the disease courses included.

The ends were cut back, 1 base at V and 0 bases at J, with 7 bases in the middle. This CDR3 region has 13 residues. CDR1 and CDR2 (germline): DFQATT, SNEGSKA (reference sequence). Notes on the study in general: There were five TRBV segments more frequent in patients than controls, and TRBV5-6, TRBV5-1 and TRBV20-1 were among them. Significantly lower normalized Chao1 diversity was found in patients with multiple sclerosis relative to controls.

Unique molecular identifiers had been added to the TCR beta cDNA libraries. T cells, about 0.85 to 11 million of them, yielded some 500,000 cDNA molecules. One entry per CDR3 protein results from TCRdb running MiXCR on the PCR reads. The sample yields roughly 870,000 distinct CDR3 sequences, 53% seen once. On this clonotype itself: Its antigen is currently unknown.

The chain employs TRBV20-1 and TRBJ2-7; D is uncertain. This sequence originates from a girl under 18 with multiple sclerosis. The material sequenced was blood. The CDR3 DNA reads as TGCAGTGCTAGAGTCGGCCTCTCCTACGAGCAGTACTTC. It is translated as CSARVGLSYEQYF.